What follows are 5 T cell receptor beta chains derived from one specimen sequenced in a study of CD8+ T cells in alopecia areata. Reverse transcription of extracted RNA yielded cDNA, which provided the sequencing template. The assay was immunoSEQ multiplex PCR, and TCRdb's table has in-frame clones only and misses some. The data contain 100,000 to 150,000 clones, 61% of them seen just once; the ten biggest clones take up more than 5%. Treatment reported: oral pan-JAK inhibitor, 5-10 mg twice daily. The sequencing here drew on CD4+ T cells sorted from blood, taken at week 4, from a patient treated with tofacitinib. The receptors originated from a human donor with alopecia areata.

This clone was counted only a few times. V gene TRBV21-1 combines with J gene TRBJ2-2; the table's D call TRBD1 went unverified against the DNA. TRBV21-1 is classified as a pseudogene. This CDR3 is built from 15 residues. The DNA for the CDR3 is TGTGCCAGCAGCATACGACAGCAGGGGACCGGGGAGCTGTTTTTT. Protein: CASSIRQQGTGELFF.

J is TRBJ1-5 and V is TRBV15, with D unclear. The germline CDR1 and CDR2 sequences are LNHNV and YYDKDF (reference sequence). The CDR3 is 14 amino acids. V was shortened by 0 bases and J by 4 bases, with 7 bases between the two germline ends. The CDR3 region is CATSRDRGNQPQHF. CDR3 bases: TGTGCCACCAGCAGAGATCGGGGAAATCAGCCCCAGCATTTT.

The rearrangement joins TRBV29-1 to TRBJ1-2; a weak D match, TRBD1 (6 bases). Trimming took 6 bases from V and 5 from J, leaving 19 bases between them. Germline V lookup: CDR1 SQVTM, CDR2 ANQGSEA. This CDR3 has 14 amino acids. The CDR3 nucleotides read TGCAGCGTCTCCTCCCAGGGGCGCTTTTATGGCTACACCTTC. It yields the protein CSVSSQGRFYGYTF.

This clone was seen a handful of times. V is TRBV29-1 and J is TRBJ2-3, with D perhaps TRBD1 (5 bases). Germline-derived CDR1 and CDR2 are SQVTM and ANQGSEA. The CDR3 totals 15 residues. The V end lost 3 bases, the J end lost 2 bases, and 15 bases lay between the germline ends. CDR3 DNA sequence: TGCAGCGTTGATTCTGCCAGGGCCCCCACAGATACGCAGTATTTT. Protein: CSVDSARAPTDTQYF.

This chain links TRBV30 with TRBJ2-3, with TRBD2 as a possible D gene (5 bases). V dropped 2 bases and J dropped 5 bases, with 8 bases sitting between them. The CDR3 contains 12 residues. CDR1 is GTSNPN, CDR2 SVGIG, per germline (reference sequence). CDR3 loop: CAWSLRGDTQYF. CDR3 sequence (DNA): TGTGCCTGGAGTCTCCGGGGAGATACGCAGTATTTT.